These 25 T cell receptor beta chains were all obtained from the same sample, sequenced in a study of cytomegalovirus exposure and HLA in healthy donors. Produced via immunoSEQ multiplex PCR; TCRdb's table is partial and in-frame only. The data contain tens of thousands of clones, about 88% of them singletons. What was sequenced was PBMCs. These receptors were obtained from a woman in her twenties or thirties in good health and CMV-seronegative.

The chain carries TRBV7-9 and TRBJ1-4, with a tentative D call TRBD1 (5 bases). V was trimmed by 5 bases and J by 0 bases, leaving 13 bases between them. The germline V gene encodes CDR1 SEHNR and CDR2 FQNEAQ (reference sequence). This CDR3 has 16 residues. Written as DNA, the CDR3 is TGTGCCAGCAGCCCCCGCCCGACAGCAACTAATGAAAAACTGTTTTTT. This gives the protein CASSPRPTATNEKLFF. Variable domain in full (rest from reference TRBV7-9 and TRBJ1-4): DTGVSQNPRHKITKRGQNVTFRCDPISEHNRLYWYRQTLGQGPEFLTYFQNEAQLEKSRLLSDRFSAERPKGSFSTLEIQRTEQGDSAMYLCASSPRPTATNEKLFFGSGTQLSVL.

About this clone itself: A read error may account for a junction end that differs from germline. The gene calls are TRBV11-3 and TRBJ2-1, with TRBD2 identical over 9 bases. The CDR3 spans 15 residues. Germline V gene data show CDR1 as SGHNT and CDR2 as YENEEA. The CDR3 sequence: CASSISGSSYNEQFF. As DNA, the CDR3 is TGCGCCAGCAGCATTAGCGGGAGCTCCTACAATGAGCAGTTCTTC.

The chain has TRBV19 and TRBJ1-1, with D possibly being TRBD1 (6 bases). CDR3 length: 15 residues. Trimming pared 6 bases from V and 1 base from J, leaving 15 bases between. Germline CDR1 and CDR2: LNHDA and SQIVND (reference sequence). In nucleotides, the CDR3 is TGTGCCAGTAGCTCCACCCCGGGACAGAACACTGAAGCTTTCTTT. Translation: CASSSTPGQNTEAFF.

This rearrangement joins TRBV27 to TRBJ2-5, with D possibly TRBD1 on 5 matching bases. The germline gives CDR1 MNHEY, CDR2 SMNVEV (reference sequence). Trimming removed 4 bases from V and 1 base from J, with 13 bases in between. The CDR3 length is 15 residues. CDR3 in amino acids: CASSYLRGGQETQYF. CDR3 nucleotide sequence: TGTGCCAGCAGTTATCTAAGGGGTGGCCAAGAGACCCAGTACTTC.

The CDR3, as DNA: TGTGCCTGGAGCTCTCTTGGGGGAGGTATTCAGCCCCAGCATTTT. This translates into CAWSSLGGGIQPQHF. This sequence joins TRBV30 and TRBJ1-5; TRBD1 might be the D (5 bases). Germline V lookup: CDR1 GTSNPN, CDR2 SVGIG (reference sequence). The CDR3 totals 15 residues. Trimming stripped 3 bases from V and 6 bases from J, with 18 bases between.

The chain links TRBV6-5 to TRBJ2-1, with 11 bases lining up with TRBD2. The germline gives CDR1 MNHEY, CDR2 SVGAGI. The CDR3 is made up of 15 amino acids. After removal of 7 bases from V and 6 bases from J, the junction contained 8 bases not matched to a gene. The CDR3 DNA reads TGTGCCAGCACCCGTAGCGGGAGGGCCGGCAATGAGCAGTTCTTC. It translates to CASTRSGRAGNEQFF.

The V gene is TRBV11-3, the J gene TRBJ2-1; 7 bases line up with TRBD2. Germline V gene sequence: CDR1 SGHNT, CDR2 YENEEA. The CDR3 loop spans 16 amino acids. Germline trimming cut 5 bases from V and 3 bases from J; bases unmatched to any gene: 10. The CDR3 region has the DNA TGTGCCAGCAGCACCCGGGGAAGCGGGATCTACAATGAGCAGTTCTTC. Encoded protein: CASSTRGSGIYNEQFF.

This sequence joins TRBV28 and TRBJ2-1, with a possible D match to TRBD2 (6 bases). Trimming removed 6 bases from V and 6 bases from J, with 21 bases in between. CDR1 MDHEN and CDR2 SYDVKM come from the germline V gene. The CDR3 has 16 amino acids. The CDR3 loop reads CASSLPGLGTVNEQFF. In DNA, the CDR3 is TGTGCCAGCAGCTTGCCGGGACTGGGGACGGTCAATGAGCAGTTCTTC.

The V gene is TRBV5-1, the J gene TRBJ2-3; 8 bases map to TRBD1. Germline assignment: CDR1 SGHRS and CDR2 YFSETQ. The CDR3 has 16 residues. The ends lost 4 bases at V and 5 bases at J; junction bases unmatched: 12. The CDR3 here is CASSLTGGHKEDTQYF. The CDR3 DNA follows: TGCGCCAGCAGCCTCACAGGGGGGCATAAGGAAGATACGCAGTATTTT.

The chain couples TRBV6-5 to TRBJ2-2; tentatively, D is TRBD2 (6 bases). The CDR3 consists of 14 residues. V was pared by 6 bases and J by 1 base, with 9 bases between. Germline CDR1 MNHEY, CDR2 SVGAGI. The CDR3 DNA sequence: TGTGCCAGCAGCATTAGCGGGAACACCGGGGAGCTGTTTTTT. Translation gives CASSISGNTGELFF.

This rearrangement joins TRBV11-1 to TRBJ2-3; 14 nucleotides align to TRBD2. Germline V gene sequence: CDR1 SGHAT, CDR2 FQDESV (reference sequence). The CDR3 runs to 17 residues. V lost 5 bases and J lost 5; bases outside the gene matches: 9. The CDR3 DNA sequence: TGTGCCAGCAGCCTCCAGACTAGCGGGAGGGCCCGAGATACGCAGTATTTT. Residues: CASSLQTSGRARDTQYF.

V usage is TRBV4-1 and J usage is TRBJ2-2; 11 bases map to TRBD2. Per the germline V gene, CDR1 is MGHRA and CDR2 is YSYEKL. The CDR3 extends over 16 amino acids. V dropped 2 bases and J dropped 4; count of bases not matched to a gene: 3. CDR3 sequence (DNA): TGCGCCAGCAGCCAACTTAGCGGGAGGGCCACCGGGGAGCTGTTTTTT. This sequence encodes CASSQLSGRATGELFF.

V gene TRBV11-2 combines with J gene TRBJ2-7, with 11 bases fitting TRBD2. V gave up 5 bases and J gave up 5 bases; unmatched junction bases: 14. The V gene's germline CDR1 is SGHAT and CDR2 FQNNGV. This CDR3 is 17 amino acids long. This CDR3 is CASSRDARLAGFNEQYF. In nucleotides, the CDR3 is TGTGCCAGCAGCCGAGACGCCAGACTAGCGGGATTCAACGAGCAGTACTTC.

About this clone: An end of the junction differs from the germline gene, which may be a read error. The rearrangement uses TRBV11-3 and TRBJ2-1, with D hard to call. The CDR3 has 13 residues. Germline loops: CDR1 SGHNT, CDR2 YENEEA. The CDR3 DNA reads TGCGCCAGCAGCAAGAGCTCCTACAATGAGCAGTTCTTC. This sequence encodes CASSKSSYNEQFF.

This rearrangement joins TRBV28 to TRBJ1-5; tentative D call: TRBD1 (6 bases). Germline V CDR1 and CDR2: MDHEN, SYDVKM. This CDR3 has 14 residues. V was shortened by 6 bases and J by 4 bases, with 13 bases between the two germline ends. The CDR3, as DNA: TGTGCCAGCAGACCAAGTACAGGGAATCAGCCCCAGCATTTT. Protein product: CASRPSTGNQPQHF.

This chain uses TRBV7-8 with TRBJ1-1; possibly TRBD1 for D (6 bases). The CDR3 contains 15 residues. With 5 bases removed from V and 4 bases from J, the gap between germline ends came to 17 bases. Germline lookup yields CDR1 SGHVS and CDR2 FQNEAQ. The DNA of the CDR3 is TGTGCCAGCAGCCCCCCAGGGGCCAGTATCACTGAAGCTTTCTTT. Encoded protein: CASSPPGASITEAFF.

The V gene is TRBV19, the J gene TRBJ1-1; 7 positions agree with TRBD1. V was clipped by 3 bases and J by 1 base; unmatched bases: 8. Per germline, CDR1 LNHDA and CDR2 SQIVND (reference sequence). The CDR3 contains 16 residues. The CDR3 nucleotides read TGTGCCAGTAGTATGAAGACAGGGCAGGGGAACACTGAAGCTTTCTTT. This translates into CASSMKTGQGNTEAFF.

This sequence joins TRBV9 and TRBJ1-1, with TRBD1 matching over 7 bases. CDR3 length equals 14 residues. The junction had 6 bases not matched to a gene; V was cut back by 0 bases and J by 7 bases. Germline V lookup: CDR1 SGDLS, CDR2 YYNGEE. As DNA, the CDR3 is TGTGCCAGCAGCGTAGCTATGACAGGGAGTGAAGCTTTCTTT. Translated: CASSVAMTGSEAFF.

The chain joins TRBV7-9 to TRBJ2-5, with 12 bases aligning to TRBD2. The V gene end was trimmed by 5 bases and the J gene end by 3 bases; junction bases not matched to a gene: 10. Germline CDR1 reads SEHNR; CDR2 reads FQNEAQ (reference sequence). The CDR3 contains 17 residues. Here the CDR3 DNA reads TGTGCCAGCAGCCCGAGACTAGCGGGAGCCGGTAAAGAGACCCAGTACTTC. Protein product: CASSPRLAGAGKETQYF.

The V call is TRBV28, the J call TRBJ1-1, with D uncertain. The CDR3 is made up of 12 amino acids. Per germline, CDR1 MDHEN and CDR2 SYDVKM. V lost 4 bases and J lost 1, with 4 bases in between. The CDR3: CASSYKNTEAFF. CDR3 coding DNA: TGTGCCAGCAGTTACAAGAACACTGAAGCTTTCTTT.

The chain combines TRBV10-1 with TRBJ2-7; D call uncertain. Germline-derived CDR1 and CDR2 are WNHNN and SYGVQD (reference sequence). The V gene lost 2 bases and the J gene lost 1 base, with 6 bases spanning the gap. This CDR3 is built from 13 residues. The CDR3 spells CASSEALSYEQYF. The CDR3 DNA follows: TGCGCCAGCAGTGAGGCCCTATCCTACGAGCAGTACTTC.

The chain has TRBV6-6 and TRBJ2-7; D not certain. Germline V CDR1 and CDR2: MNHNY, SVGAGI (reference sequence). The CDR3 loop spans 14 amino acids. V dropped 1 base and J dropped 2 bases, with 9 bases sitting between them. DNA for the CDR3: TGTGCCAGCAGTTACTATGGGCCTACCTACGAGCAGTACTTC. This sequence encodes CASSYYGPTYEQYF.

This chain links TRBV9 with TRBJ2-1; 9 nucleotides line up with TRBD2. Germline assignment: CDR1 SGDLS and CDR2 YYNGEE. The CDR3 is 15 amino acids. V lost 3 bases, J lost 5 bases, and 6 bases stayed unmatched. The chain's CDR3 is CASSEAGGVNNEQFF. The CDR3 nucleotides are TGTGCCAGCAGCGAAGCGGGAGGTGTAAACAATGAGCAGTTCTTC.

The chain has TRBV19 and TRBJ2-1; 11 bases are a match to TRBD2. Germline V gives CDR1 LNHDA, CDR2 SQIVND (reference sequence). The CDR3 extends over 15 amino acids. Trimming at V came to 5 bases and at J to 6 bases, leaving 6 bases not matched to a gene. CDR3 DNA: TGTGCCAGTAGTGCTACTAGCGGGAGTCTCAATGAGCAGTTCTTC. This gives the protein CASSATSGSLNEQFF.

The chain couples TRBV7-9 to TRBJ1-5; D gene ambiguous. Germline CDR1 SEHNR, CDR2 FQNEAQ (reference sequence). The V end was cut by 5 bases, the J end by 2 bases, with 10 bases between. This CDR3 region has 14 residues. Written as DNA, the CDR3 is TGTGCCAGCAGCCGCGGAGGAGGCAATCAGCCCCAGCATTTT. It encodes CASSRGGGNQPQHF.